Listed below are T cell receptor beta chains from one sample, sequenced in a study of CD8 T cells in ankylosing spondylitis. MiXCR was run by TCRdb on the 5' RACE reads, yielding one entry per CDR3 protein. Among under 250,000 distinct CDR3 sequences listed, about 7% were seen once. The sequencing sample was made of blood, either unsorted or a sorted T cell fraction (not recorded which). The receptors shown here come from a male donor with ankylosing spondylitis. CDR3s include the opening cysteine and the closing phenylalanine or tryptophan. D genes are given only for firm matches. Rows give clone size only sometimes, using once, few, many, or a class for an expanded clone.

d_gene: TRBD1
v_gene: TRBV9
j_gene: TRBJ2-5
abundance: many
CDR3nt: TGTGCCAGCAGAGCGACAGGGGTTGAGACCCAGTACTTC
CDR3aa: CASRATGVETQYF

d_gene: .
v_gene: TRBV27
j_gene: TRBJ2-7
abundance: many
CDR3nt: TGTGCCAGCAGTTTTCCAGGGGCCGAGCAGTACTTC
CDR3aa: CASSFPGAEQYF

d_gene: .
v_gene: TRBV7-9
j_gene: TRBJ1-3
abundance: .
CDR3nt: TGTGCCAGCAGCTCACGACCTTCTGGAAACACCATATATTTT
CDR3aa: CASSSRPSGNTIYF

d_gene: .
v_gene: TRBV18
j_gene: TRBJ2-7
abundance: many
CDR3nt: TGTGCCAGCTCACCACAAAGGGACGAGCAGTACTTC
CDR3aa: CASSPQRDEQYF

d_gene: .
v_gene: TRBV20-1
j_gene: TRBJ2-5
abundance: .
CDR3nt: TGCAGTGCTAGAGCAGGGCGGAACCAAGAGACCCAGTACTTC
CDR3aa: CSARAGRNQETQYF

d_gene: .
v_gene: TRBV28
j_gene: TRBJ1-6
abundance: many
CDR3nt: TGTGCCAGCAGTTTAATTGGACCCCTCCACTTT
CDR3aa: CASSLIGPLHF

d_gene: .
v_gene: TRBV7-2
j_gene: TRBJ1-5
abundance: few
CDR3nt: TGTGCCAGCAGCTTAGGGGCCCTGAATCAGCCCCAGCATTTT
CDR3aa: CASSLGALNQPQHF

d_gene: .
v_gene: TRBV20-1
j_gene: TRBJ2-7
abundance: few
CDR3nt: TGCAGTGCGTACCATTGGGACGGTCTAAGGTACGAGCAGTACTTC
CDR3aa: CSAYHWDGLRYEQYF

d_gene: .
v_gene: TRBV6-2/TRBV6-3
j_gene: TRBJ2-1
abundance: many
CDR3nt: TGTGCCAGCAGTTACGGAGATTTCGGTGAGCAGTTCTTC
CDR3aa: CASSYGDFGEQFF

d_gene: .
v_gene: TRBV6-5
j_gene: TRBJ2-5
abundance: many
CDR3nt: TGTGCCAGCAGTTACGGGCCCAAGCAGAACTTC
CDR3aa: CASSYGPKQNF

d_gene: .
v_gene: TRBV12-3/TRBV12-4
j_gene: TRBJ2-2
abundance: many
CDR3nt: TGTGCCAGCAGCCCGCAAGGAGGCGGGAACACCGGGGAGCTGTTTTTT
CDR3aa: CASSPQGGGNTGELFF

d_gene: TRBD2
v_gene: TRBV5-6
j_gene: TRBJ2-5
abundance: many
CDR3nt: TGTGCCAGCAGCTTGACCGGACTAGCGGCCTCGGAGACCCAGTACTTC
CDR3aa: CASSLTGLAASETQYF

d_gene: TRBD2
v_gene: TRBV7-2
j_gene: TRBJ2-3
abundance: .
CDR3nt: TGTGCCAGCAGCTTAGCTTTGAGCGGGAGGGATACGCAGTATTTT
CDR3aa: CASSLALSGRDTQYF

d_gene: .
v_gene: TRBV12-3/TRBV12-4
j_gene: TRBJ2-5
abundance: many
CDR3nt: TGTGCCAGCAGTTCTATGAGGGGGGGAGAGACCCAGTACTTC
CDR3aa: CASSSMRGGETQYF

d_gene: TRBD2
v_gene: TRBV7-9
j_gene: TRBJ2-7
abundance: .
CDR3nt: TGTGCCAGCAGCTTACTAGCGGGAGGGCCCGAGCAGTACTTC
CDR3aa: CASSLLAGGPEQYF

d_gene: .
v_gene: TRBV6-4
j_gene: TRBJ2-7
abundance: .
CDR3nt: TGTGCCAGCAGTGAATCGGCAGGTTCCTACGAGCAGTACTTC
CDR3aa: CASSESAGSYEQYF

d_gene: .
v_gene: TRBV20-1
j_gene: TRBJ1-2
abundance: many
CDR3nt: TGCAGTGCTAGGGGGGCAGGGGCCTATGGCTACACCTTC
CDR3aa: CSARGAGAYGYTF

d_gene: .
v_gene: TRBV11-3
j_gene: TRBJ2-2
abundance: many
CDR3nt: TGTGCCAGCAGCTTAGGAGGGGGGAACACCGGGGAGCTGTTTTTT
CDR3aa: CASSLGGGNTGELFF

d_gene: .
v_gene: TRBV7-9
j_gene: TRBJ1-6
abundance: many
CDR3nt: TGTGCCAGCAGCTTAGTACAGGGCTGGGGATCACCCCTCCACTTT
CDR3aa: CASSLVQGWGSPLHF

d_gene: .
v_gene: TRBV18
j_gene: TRBJ2-7
abundance: few
CDR3nt: TGTGCCAGCTCACCACCCACAGTCTACGAGCAGTACTTC
CDR3aa: CASSPPTVYEQYF

d_gene: TRBD1
v_gene: TRBV7-2
j_gene: TRBJ1-6
abundance: many
CDR3nt: TGTGCCAGCAGTTCGAACAGGGGGGACCCAAGGCGCCTCCACTTT
CDR3aa: CASSSNRGDPRRLHF

d_gene: .
v_gene: TRBV20-1
j_gene: TRBJ2-6
abundance: many
CDR3nt: TGCAGTGCCAGACTCAGGGAGACTGGGGCCAACGTCCTGACTTTC
CDR3aa: CSARLRETGANVLTF

d_gene: TRBD2
v_gene: TRBV3-1
j_gene: TRBJ2-5
abundance: many
CDR3nt: TGTGCCAGCAGCCAAGATCGGCCTAGCGGGAGCAAAGAGACCCAGTACTTC
CDR3aa: CASSQDRPSGSKETQYF

d_gene: .
v_gene: TRBV12-5
j_gene: TRBJ1-1
abundance: many
CDR3nt: TGTGCTAGTGGCTCCACGTTGTCTTCTGAAGCTTTCTTT
CDR3aa: CASGSTLSSEAFF

d_gene: TRBD1
v_gene: TRBV4-3
j_gene: TRBJ2-2
abundance: many
CDR3nt: TGCGCCAGCAGCCAAGGAGACAGGGCGAACACCGGGGAGCTGTTTTTT
CDR3aa: CASSQGDRANTGELFF

d_gene: .
v_gene: TRBV7-9
j_gene: TRBJ1-1
abundance: many
CDR3nt: TGTGCCAGCAGCTCGCTTACACCTCGCCCTGAAGCTTTCTTT
CDR3aa: CASSSLTPRPEAFF

d_gene: .
v_gene: TRBV4-3
j_gene: TRBJ2-1
abundance: many
CDR3nt: TGCGCCAGCAGCCATGGGAGCGCCACCAATGAGCAGTTCTTC
CDR3aa: CASSHGSATNEQFF

d_gene: .
v_gene: TRBV12-3/TRBV12-4
j_gene: TRBJ1-1
abundance: many
CDR3nt: TGTGCCAGCAGTCACGGACTAAACACTGAAGCTTTCTTT
CDR3aa: CASSHGLNTEAFF

d_gene: .
v_gene: TRBV28
j_gene: TRBJ2-3
abundance: few
CDR3nt: TGTGCCAGCAGCTATACCTTCACAGATACGCAGTATTTT
CDR3aa: CASSYTFTDTQYF

d_gene: .
v_gene: TRBV7-2
j_gene: TRBJ1-4
abundance: many
CDR3nt: TGTGCCAGCAGCTTAAGGGGACGTGGAGCAACTAATGAAAAACTGTTTTTT
CDR3aa: CASSLRGRGATNEKLFF

d_gene: .
v_gene: TRBV7-6
j_gene: TRBJ2-7
abundance: many
CDR3nt: TGTGCCAGCAGCCTAGGTCCCAGGACCTACGAGCAGTACTTC
CDR3aa: CASSLGPRTYEQYF

d_gene: TRBD1
v_gene: TRBV12-3/TRBV12-4
j_gene: TRBJ2-1
abundance: .
CDR3nt: TGTGCCAGCAGACCCAGGGGGTATATGAATGAGCAGTTCTTC
CDR3aa: CASRPRGYMNEQFF

d_gene: TRBD1
v_gene: TRBV7-9
j_gene: TRBJ2-5
abundance: many
CDR3nt: TGTGCCAGCAGATTACACCAGGGGGTTCGCGAGACCCAGTACTTC
CDR3aa: CASRLHQGVRETQYF

d_gene: .
v_gene: TRBV6-5
j_gene: TRBJ2-1
abundance: many
CDR3nt: TGTGCCAGCAAGAGCGGGTACAATGAGCAGTTCTTC
CDR3aa: CASKSGYNEQFF

d_gene: .
v_gene: TRBV12-3/TRBV12-4
j_gene: TRBJ1-5
abundance: many
CDR3nt: TGTGCCAGCAGAATCGAGATTTATAGCAATCAGCCCCAGCATTTT
CDR3aa: CASRIEIYSNQPQHF

d_gene: TRBD2
v_gene: TRBV24-1
j_gene: TRBJ2-3
abundance: few
CDR3nt: TGTGCCACCAGTGATTCGGTAGCGGGAGGGCCCGCTAGCACAGATACGCAGTATTTT
CDR3aa: CATSDSVAGGPASTDTQYF

d_gene: .
v_gene: TRBV9
j_gene: TRBJ1-2
abundance: many
CDR3nt: TGTGCCAGCAGCCCCGGAGACGGCTATGGCTACACCTTC
CDR3aa: CASSPGDGYGYTF

d_gene: TRBD2
v_gene: TRBV9
j_gene: TRBJ2-3
abundance: many
CDR3nt: TGTGCCAGCAGCGTTAGCGGGGGGATCACAGATACGCAGTATTTT
CDR3aa: CASSVSGGITDTQYF

d_gene: TRBD1
v_gene: TRBV9
j_gene: TRBJ2-7
abundance: .
CDR3nt: TGTGCCAGCAGCCCCTATGGACAGGCCCGCTACGAGCAGTACTTC
CDR3aa: CASSPYGQARYEQYF

d_gene: .
v_gene: TRBV10-1
j_gene: TRBJ2-7
abundance: .
CDR3nt: TGCGCCAGCAGTGAGTCGGGCGGTAGCTCCTACGAGCAGTACTTC
CDR3aa: CASSESGGSSYEQYF

d_gene: TRBD1
v_gene: TRBV4-3
j_gene: TRBJ1-2
abundance: many
CDR3nt: TGCGCCAGCAGCCAATACCGGGACAGCCCTAACTATGGCTACACCTTC
CDR3aa: CASSQYRDSPNYGYTF

d_gene: .
v_gene: TRBV27
j_gene: TRBJ1-6
abundance: many
CDR3nt: TGTGCCAGCAGTTTGTATGGGAAAGGATCCCTCCACTTT
CDR3aa: CASSLYGKGSLHF